The 11 T cell receptor beta chains below come from one sample, sequenced in a study of graft-versus-host responses after intestinal transplantation. Repertoires were generated with immunoSEQ multiplex PCR, while TCRdb's copy carries only in-frame clones and drops some. The sample consists of around 9,300 clones, about 90% of them appearing once. The input for sequencing was PBMCs, taken approximately 46 days after intestinal transplant. Every receptor here comes from a human patient who received an intestinal transplant, so some T cells may come from the graft donor.

The chain combines TRBV5-1 with TRBJ2-1, with 10 bases identical to TRBD2. CDR1 is SGHRS and CDR2 is YFSETQ in the germline V gene. V lost 3 bases to trimming and J lost 4 bases; unmatched junction nucleotides: 4. CDR3 length: 15 amino acids. CDR3 sequence reads: CASSSSSGGYNEQFF. For the CDR3, the DNA is TGCGCCAGCAGCTCCTCTAGCGGGGGTTACAATGAGCAGTTCTTC.

The rearrangement joins TRBV5-4 to TRBJ2-2, with 9 positions matching TRBD1. The germline V gene has CDR1 SGHNT and CDR2 YYREEE (reference sequence). The junction had 7 bases not matched to a gene; V was cut back by 1 base and J by 0 bases. The CDR3 length is 18 residues. The CDR3: CASSLTGGRGSNTGELFF. The CDR3 DNA reads as TGTGCCAGCAGCTTGACAGGGGGCCGGGGCTCGAACACCGGGGAGCTGTTTTTT.

This clone was counted once. The chain joins TRBV7-9 to TRBJ2-3; 7 bases agree with TRBD2. J lost 6 bases, V lost 3 bases, and 9 bases had no gene match. The CDR3 is 15 residues long. Germline V gene lookup returns CDR1 SEHNR and CDR2 FQNEAQ (reference sequence). CDR3 region: CASSLGGGSRDTQYF. CDR3 DNA: TGTGCCAGCAGCTTGGGAGGCGGGAGTCGGGATACGCAGTATTTT.

The chain combines TRBV2 with TRBJ2-1; D gene ambiguous. Trimming removed 2 bases at V and 0 bases at J, with 17 bases between. Per the germline V gene, CDR1 is SNHLY and CDR2 is FYNNEI. CDR3 size: 18 residues. For the CDR3, the DNA is TGTGCCAGCAGTGAATGGGCCCCCGCGCTGGTCTCCTACAATGAGCAGTTCTTC. Residues: CASSEWAPALVSYNEQFF.

The chain uses TRBV28 and TRBJ1-4; 7 bases match TRBD1. The CDR3 extends over 13 amino acids. Germline V lookup: CDR1 MDHEN, CDR2 SYDVKM. Trimming removed 8 bases from V and 2 bases from J; junction bases left unmatched: 2. The CDR3: CASRGQTNEKLFF. In DNA form, the CDR3 reads TGTGCCAGCCGGGGACAGACTAATGAAAAACTGTTTTTT.

This rearrangement joins TRBV13 to TRBJ2-7; 10 bases fit TRBD2. CDR1 is PRHDT, CDR2 FYEKMQ, per germline (reference sequence). After removal of 4 bases from V and 4 bases from J, the junction contained 13 bases not matched to a gene. There are 17 residues in the CDR3. As DNA, the CDR3 is TGTGCCAGCAGCTCCGGGGGTCGGACTAGCGGTACGTACGAGCAGTACTTC. The encoded protein is CASSSGGRTSGTYEQYF.

The chain joins TRBV19 to TRBJ2-6; D remains unclear. Germline V CDR1 and CDR2: LNHDA, SQIVND (reference sequence). CDR3 length equals 17 residues. The germline V and J ends were trimmed by 4 bases and 0 bases, with 13 bases remaining between them. The CDR3 region has the DNA TGTGCCAGTAGTACCTATGGCCATGGCTCTGGGGCCAACGTCCTGACTTTC. Protein: CASSTYGHGSGANVLTF.

The V and J genes are TRBV6-4 and TRBJ2-5; 12 bases agree with TRBD2. Germline V CDR1 and CDR2: MRHNA, SNTAGT. The J segment lost 6 bases and the V segment lost 6 bases, leaving 11 bases of the junction unmatched. This CDR3 has 16 amino acids. In DNA, the CDR3 is TGTGCCAGCAGCCCACTACTAGCGGGGGGAGGGAAGACCCAGTACTTC. Protein sequence: CASSPLLAGGGKTQYF.

The V and J genes are TRBV7-6 and TRBJ1-1, with D tentatively TRBD1 (5 bases). CDR1 and CDR2 from the germline V gene are SGHVS and FNYEAQ. CDR3 length equals 17 residues. Trimming removed 1 base from V and 0 bases from J, with 15 bases in between. In nucleotides, the CDR3 is TGTGCCAGCAGCTTAGAACGAGTGGGACGTTTGAACACTGAAGCTTTCTTT. This translates into CASSLERVGRLNTEAFF.

The V gene is TRBV6-5, the J gene TRBJ2-7; 12 positions match TRBD2. Trimming took 8 bases from V and 4 from J; bases not matched to a gene: 6. Germline V gene lookup returns CDR1 MNHEY and CDR2 SVGAGI. The CDR3 is 14 amino acids. The DNA of the CDR3 is TGTGCCAGCGAATCGACTAGCGGGAGTTACGAGCAGTACTTC. Its translation: CASESTSGSYEQYF.

This clone has just a few counts. The gene calls are TRBV7-9 and TRBJ1-2, with D tentatively TRBD1 (5 bases). CDR3 length equals 15 residues. Trimming stripped 4 bases from V and 1 base from J, with 13 bases between. CDR1 and CDR2 (germline): SEHNR, FQNEAQ (reference sequence). The CDR3, as DNA: TGTGCCAGCAGCTATATGGGGGGGAGTAACTATGGCTACACCTTC. Translation gives CASSYMGGSNYGYTF. Using reference TRBV7-9 and TRBJ1-2 for the parts outside the CDR3, the full variable domain is DTGVSQNPRHKITKRGQNVTFRCDPISEHNRLYWYRQTLGQGPEFLTYFQNEAQLEKSRLLSDRFSAERPKGSFSTLEIQRTEQGDSAMYLCASSYMGGSNYGYTFGSGTRLTVV.